This TCR beta chain originates from a study of T-cell reconstitution after alpha-beta-depleted transplantation in children. Study findings and constraints: Several hundred rapidly expanded clones from non-depleted graft cells reportedly supplied alpha-beta T cells about two months post-transplant. T-cell numbers and diversity one year post-transplant derived largely from freshly generated T cells.

Of note for this clonotype: The antigen remains unidentified.

Unique molecular identifiers featured in how the TCRbeta library was prepared. One entry per CDR3 protein results from TCRdb running MiXCR on the PCR reads. The table includes approximately 190,000 distinct CDR3 sequences, approximately 6.8% detected once. The CDR3 is 19 residues long. Germline V gives CDR1 SNHLY, CDR2 FYNNEI. V dropped 10 bases and J dropped 0; count of bases not matched to a gene: 20. The chain couples TRBV2 to TRBJ2-3, with TRBD1 matching 9 bases. This receptor was identified in a girl in the first two years of life with combined immunodeficiency, due to receive a stem cell transplant. The source was PBMCs, collected before TCRalphabeta/CD19-depleted stem cell transplant. The CDR3 nucleotides are TGTGCCATCTGTTACCCCACAGGGGGCATGATTACTAGCACAGATACGCAGTATTTT. Translation: CAICYPTGGMITSTDTQYF. Full variable domain (remainder filled in from reference TRBV2 and TRBJ2-3): EPEVTQTPSHQVTQMGQEVILRCVPISNHLYFYWYRQILGQKVEFLVSFYNNEISEKSEIFDDQFSVERPDGSNFTLKIRSTKLEDSAMYFCAICYPTGGMITSTDTQYFGPGTRLTVL.